Here is one T cell receptor beta chain with its context. It was with 60 Vbeta and 13 Jbeta primers that the PCR ran. Assay: immunoSEQ multiplex PCR; the TCRdb copy retains only in-frame clones and omits some. Of about 120,000 clones detected, 70% to 80% appear once; the ten largest clones hold around 12%. There are 13 residues in the CDR3. V lost 6 bases, J lost 4 bases, and 5 bases stayed unmatched. Germline V gives CDR1 MRHNA, CDR2 SNTAGT. The sample belongs to a study of cytomegalovirus exposure and HLA in healthy donors. The chain couples TRBV6-4 to TRBJ1-2; TRBD1 matches 7 bases. The source material was PBMCs. The clonotype originates from a woman aged 40 to 50 in good health and CMV-seropositive. The CDR3 protein is CASSGTVGYGYTF. CDR3 bases: TGTGCCAGCAGCGGGACAGTGGGCTATGGCTACACCTTC.